A single sample gave rise to the 17 T cell receptor beta chains below, sequenced in a study of blood T cell repertoires in COVID-19. Some clones are missing from TCRdb's copy, which holds only in-frame ones; the method was immunoSEQ multiplex PCR. This repertoire shows around 20,000 clones, around 83% found once; its top ten account for around a third. The sequenced material came from peripheral blood. The source is a human donor with active COVID-19. The donor label of this sample is uncertain.

This clone was detected only a few times. The chain combines TRBV20-1 with TRBJ2-1; 7 bases match TRBD1. Germline CDR1 and CDR2: DFQATT and SNEGSKA (reference sequence). The CDR3 has 14 amino acids. With V trimmed by 3 bases and J by 1 base, 3 bases remained unmatched. Here the CDR3 reads CSASGDSSYNEQFF. CDR3 DNA sequence: TGCAGTGCTAGTGGGGACAGTTCCTACAATGAGCAGTTCTTC.

V gene TRBV7-9 combines with J gene TRBJ2-3; D uncertain. Looked up from germline, CDR1 is SEHNR and CDR2 is FQNEAQ (reference sequence). V was cut by 1 base and J by 0 bases, with 5 bases left in between. This CDR3 spans 14 amino acids. The CDR3 DNA follows: TGTGCCAGCAGCTTAGTAGCTAGCACAGATACGCAGTATTTT. It encodes CASSLVASTDTQYF.

CDR3 loop: CASSDTGSSYEQYF. DNA of the CDR3: TGCGCCAGCAGCGATACAGGGAGCTCCTACGAGCAGTACTTC. The rearrangement links TRBV5-1 to TRBJ2-7; possible D gene TRBD1, 6 bases. This CDR3 spans 14 amino acids. Deletions cut 4 bases from V and 0 bases from J, with 11 bases between. In germline, CDR1 is SGHRS, CDR2 YFSETQ.

In DNA, the CDR3 is TGCGCCAGCAGTTTTCTCCGGTCTACACGTAGCAGCTCCTACAATGAGCAGTTCTTC. This encodes CASSFLRSTRSSSYNEQFF. V and J are TRBV23-1 and TRBJ2-1; D unresolved. TRBV23-1 is flagged as an ORF with uncertain function. CDR3 length: 19 residues. V shed 5 bases and J shed 0 bases, with 23 bases lying between them.

This chain uses TRBV28 with TRBJ2-5, with 8 bases that match TRBD1. This CDR3 comprises 16 residues. CDR1 is MDHEN, CDR2 SYDVKM, per germline. With V trimmed by 5 bases and J by 5 bases, 13 bases remained unmatched. The CDR3 bases are TGTGCCAGCAGTCCAACGACGAGACAGGGGAGGGAGACCCAGTACTTC. Its translation is CASSPTTRQGRETQYF.

The chain has TRBV12-1 and TRBJ2-7; TRBD1 is the table's D call, not checked against the DNA. TRBV12-1 is tagged as a pseudogene. The CDR3 spans 14 residues. The CDR3 nucleotides read TGTGCCAGCAGCTGGGACAGCGCAACCTACGAGCAGTACTTC. Protein product: CASSWDSATYEQYF.

The chain recombines TRBV7-2 with TRBJ2-7; 7 positions match TRBD1. Germline V gene sequence: CDR1 SGHTA, CDR2 FQGNSA. The length of the CDR3 is 15 residues. V lost 0 bases and J lost 2; bases outside the gene matches: 4. The CDR3 DNA sequence: TGTGCCAGCAGCTTAGCAGGGGGCGATGCCTACGAGCAGTACTTC. It encodes CASSLAGGDAYEQYF.

V and J are TRBV2 and TRBJ1-5, with a possible D match to TRBD1 (5 bases). Germline assignment: CDR1 SNHLY and CDR2 FYNNEI. The CDR3 is 15 residues long. V gave up 5 bases and J gave up 4 bases, with 15 bases separating them. In DNA form, the CDR3 reads TGTGCCAGCAGTAAGCCCCCAGGGAGGAATCAGCCCCAGCATTTT. Its protein is CASSKPPGRNQPQHF.

The CDR3 nucleotides read TGTGCCAGCAGCCAAGATTTAGGTCTCAGGGGCAATCAGCCCCAGCATTTT. Translating it yields CASSQDLGLRGNQPQHF. The chain links TRBV14 to TRBJ1-5, with D possibly TRBD1 on 5 matching bases. Germline CDR1 is SGHDN and CDR2 is FVKESK. The V end was cut by 0 bases, the J end by 2 bases, with 14 bases between. This CDR3 comprises 17 residues.

The J gene is TRBJ1-2, the V gene TRBV9; D not certain. Trimming took 0 bases from V and 2 from J, leaving 11 bases between them. Germline V gene sequence: CDR1 SGDLS, CDR2 YYNGEE. The CDR3 length is 15 residues. The DNA of the CDR3 is TGTGCCAGCAGCGTAGATAGCCGCCCCAACTATGGCTACACCTTC. Its translation is CASSVDSRPNYGYTF.

V is TRBV5-4 and J is TRBJ2-7; TRBD1 matches at 11 bases. The CDR3 is 16 amino acids. V shed 4 bases, J shed 9 bases, and the junction held 15 bases outside the gene matches. CDR1 and CDR2 from the germline V gene are SGHNT and YYREEE (reference sequence). For the CDR3, the DNA is TGTGCCAGCAGCCGACCGGGACAGGGGGAATTTATTGGGCAGTACTTC. Translation gives CASSRPGQGEFIGQYF.

The CDR3 loop is CASSEGQSYGYTF. As DNA, the CDR3 is TGTGCCAGCAGTGAAGGACAGAGCTATGGCTACACCTTC. J is TRBJ1-2 and V is TRBV2; maybe TRBD1 (5 bases). The V gene's germline CDR1 is SNHLY and CDR2 FYNNEI. V was pared by 1 base and J by 4 bases, with 7 bases between. The CDR3 contains 13 residues.

The chain uses TRBV28 and TRBJ2-1; 11 bases match TRBD2. The CDR3 loop spans 14 amino acids. The J segment lost 9 bases and the V segment lost 1 base, leaving 2 bases of the junction unmatched. CDR1 is MDHEN and CDR2 is SYDVKM in the germline V gene. The CDR3: CASSLSGTSGEQFF. The CDR3 nucleotides are TGTGCCAGCAGTTTATCTGGGACTAGCGGTGAGCAGTTCTTC.

The chain is built from TRBV19 and TRBJ2-7, with TRBD1 matching 8 bases. Germline V gene sequence: CDR1 LNHDA, CDR2 SQIVND (reference sequence). The length of the CDR3 is 14 residues. Trimming at V came to 5 bases and at J to 5 bases, leaving 8 bases not matched to a gene. The DNA of the CDR3 is TGTGCCAGTAGTTTCGGACAGGGTGGTGACGAGCAGTACTTC. Amino acids: CASSFGQGGDEQYF.

The chain couples TRBV18 to TRBJ2-1; D is perhaps TRBD1 (5 bases). V lost 5 bases and J 7 bases, leaving 9 bases between the germline ends. This CDR3 spans 12 amino acids. The germline V gene has CDR1 KGHSH and CDR2 LQKENI. The CDR3 nucleotides read TGTGCCAGCTCAAAACAGGAAAATGAGCAGTTCTTC. Amino acids: CASSKQENEQFF.

The chain combines TRBV10-2 with TRBJ2-7; 13 bases are a match to TRBD2. Germline values: CDR1 WSHSY, CDR2 SAAADI. This CDR3 has 15 residues. V was pared by 6 bases and J by 2 bases, with 4 bases of the junction left unmatched. The CDR3 sequence is CASRAGTSGAYEQYF. CDR3 coding DNA: TGCGCCAGCAGGGCCGGGACTAGCGGGGCCTACGAGCAGTACTTC.

V is TRBV2 and J is TRBJ2-7; 9 positions match TRBD1. Per germline, CDR1 SNHLY and CDR2 FYNNEI. Germline trimming cut 6 bases from V and 6 bases from J; bases unmatched to any gene: 9. This CDR3 comprises 14 residues. The CDR3 spells CASSRGTGSTEQYF. The CDR3 DNA sequence: TGTGCCAGCAGCCGTGGGACAGGGTCGACCGAGCAGTACTTC.